This is a list of T cell receptor beta chains from one sample in a study of a mutant IDH1 vaccine in newly diagnosed glioma. Profiling relied on immunoSEQ multiplex PCR, and the TCRdb table lists in-frame clones only, not all of them. The sample contains approximately 43,000 clones, 80% to 90% of which appear only once. No antigen is known for these receptors. The source was PBMCs, collected from a glioma patient whose treatment included an IDH1 peptide vaccine. These receptor sequences come from a middle-aged man with glioma. Both conserved end residues are part of each CDR3. The order of the fields is D gene, clone size, J gene, V gene, CDR3 DNA, CDR3 protein. The D gene is left open where the match is weak. Clone size is stated in some rows and not others, as once, few, many or a class when expanded.

>-|-|TRBJ2-3|TRBV5-1
TGCGCCAGCACCCTAAGGGGGCTAGCGACAGATACGCAGTATTTT
CASTLRGLATDTQYF
>TRBD1|-|TRBJ2-1|TRBV27
TGTGCCAGCACTGCAGGGGGCGCGCCTTCCAATGAGCAGTTCTTC
CASTAGGAPSNEQFF
>TRBD1|-|TRBJ2-3|TRBV19
TGTGCCAGTAGTACTAGGACAGGGGGCTTTGGTCAGGATACGCAGTATTTT
CASSTRTGGFGQDTQYF
>TRBD2|-|TRBJ2-5|TRBV29-1
TGCAGCGGGACGACTAGCTCAGAGACCCAGTACTTC
CSGTTSSETQYF
>-|once|TRBJ1-1|TRBV19
TGTGCCAGTAGTAGTCGCCAGGAGAACACTGAAGCTTTCTTT
CASSSRQENTEAFF
>TRBD1|-|TRBJ1-3|TRBV6-1
TGTGCCAGCAGCGGGACAGTACTTGGAAACACCATATATTTT
CASSGTVLGNTIYF
>TRBD1|-|TRBJ1-2|TRBV7-2
TGTGCCAGCAGCTTAGGTGGGGCAGGGGGAGGCTATGGCTACACCTTC
CASSLGGAGGGYGYTF
>-|-|TRBJ2-7|TRBV28
TGTGCCAGCAGTTTCCCTCACGAGCAGTACTTC
CASSFPHEQYF
>-|-|TRBJ1-2|TRBV28
TGTGCCAGCAGTTTATACGGGGGAAACTATGGCTACACCTTC
CASSLYGGNYGYTF
>TRBD1|once|TRBJ1-2|TRBV2
TGTGCCAGCATGGGACAGACTAACTATGGCTACACCTTC
CASMGQTNYGYTF
>TRBD1|-|TRBJ2-5|TRBV7-2
TGTGCCAGCAGCTGGACAGGGGGCGGGGAGACCCAGTACTTC
CASSWTGGGETQYF
>TRBD1|few|TRBJ2-7|TRBV6-6
TGTGCCAGCAGGCCGGGACAGGGCTACGAGCAGTACTTC
CASRPGQGYEQYF
>TRBD1|-|TRBJ1-2|TRBV7-6
TGTGCCAGCAGCTCCCCGGGACAGGGGGGAGGCTACACCTTC
CASSSPGQGGGYTF
>-|-|TRBJ1-5|TRBV10-2
TGCGCCAGCAGTGAGTACTCACCCAGTAGCAATCAGCCCCAGCATTTT
CASSEYSPSSNQPQHF
>TRBD1|once|TRBJ2-3|TRBV6-4
TGTGCCAGCAGTGACGGGACAGGGGGCACAGATACGCAGTATTTT
CASSDGTGGTDTQYF
>-|few|TRBJ1-1|TRBV5-5
TGTGCCAGCAGCACCTCAGTAACTGAAGCTTTCTTT
CASSTSVTEAFF
>-|-|TRBJ1-2|TRBV19
TGTGCCATCAGGGTGGAAGGCTATGGCTACACCTTC
CAIRVEGYGYTF
>-|-|TRBJ1-1|TRBV5-4
TGTGCCAGCAGCTTGGTTGGAGAGCTGAACACTGAAGCTTTCTTT
CASSLVGELNTEAFF
>-|-|TRBJ2-3|TRBV4-2
TGTGCCAGCAGCCAAGGGTCCACAGATACGCAGTATTTT
CASSQGSTDTQYF
>TRBD1|-|TRBJ2-7|TRBV27
TGTGCCAGCAGAGATAGGTCTACAGGGGCCCTCGGGGAGCAGTACTTC
CASRDRSTGALGEQYF
>-|-|TRBJ2-2|TRBV6-5
TGTGCCAGCAGTTACTCGGGACTGGTTCCGGGGGAGCTGTTTTTT
CASSYSGLVPGELFF
>-|-|TRBJ2-3|TRBV5-4
TGTGCCAGCAGCTTGCCTCTCAATACGCAGTATTTT
CASSLPLNTQYF
>-|once|TRBJ2-7|TRBV19
TGTGCCAGTAGTATCCCCCCGGGCGAGCAGTACTTC
CASSIPPGEQYF
>-|-|TRBJ2-3|TRBV5-4
TGTGCCAGCAGCCGTGGAAAGACCCCAAACACAGATACGCAGTATTTT
CASSRGKTPNTDTQYF
>TRBD1|-|TRBJ1-1|TRBV10-3
TGTGCCATCACCGCCAGGGGGGCCGACACTGAAGCTTTCTTT
CAITARGADTEAFF
>TRBD2|once|TRBJ2-1|TRBV9
TGTGCCAGCAGCGTAGCTACTGATAGCGGGTCCTTAAGCTCCTACAATGAGCAGTTCTTC
CASSVATDSGSLSSYNEQFF
>TRBD1|-|TRBJ1-1|TRBV7-2
TGTGCCAGCAGCTCAATAGACAGGGGGGTCACTGAAGCTTTCTTT
CASSSIDRGVTEAFF
>TRBD1|once|TRBJ1-2|TRBV5-8
TGTGCCAGCAGCGGACAGGGGTACTATGGCTACACCTTC
CASSGQGYYGYTF
>TRBD1|-|TRBJ1-4|TRBV7-9
TGTGCCAGCAGCTTAACCTCGGGAGGGGGCGGTGAAAAACTGTTTTTT
CASSLTSGGGGEKLFF
>TRBD1|-|TRBJ1-5|TRBV6-1
TGTGCCAGCAGTTCAGGGGGAAGGAAGCCCCAGCATTTT
CASSSGGRKPQHF
>-|-|TRBJ1-2|TRBV9
TGTGCCAGCAGCGCGCGTGTGGGAGTCGACTATGGCTACACCTTC
CASSARVGVDYGYTF
>-|-|TRBJ2-6|TRBV28
TGTGCCAGCAGATCTAAGGCCGGGGCCAACGTCCTGACTTTC
CASRSKAGANVLTF
>-|-|TRBJ1-2|TRBV18
TGTGCCAGCTCAAAGGACGTAAATGGCTACACCTTC
CASSKDVNGYTF
>-|-|TRBJ2-1|TRBV6-5
TGTGCCAGCAGTGTCGGTCGCGACCGTAATGAGCAGTTCTTC
CASSVGRDRNEQFF
>-|-|TRBJ1-2|TRBV28
TGTGCCAGCAGTTTAATAGCTAACTATGGCTACACCTTC
CASSLIANYGYTF
>-|-|TRBJ2-3|TRBV27
TGTGCCAGCAGTTTACATGTTAGAGAAGCTTACACAGATACGCAGTATTTT
CASSLHVREAYTDTQYF
>-|once|TRBJ1-1|TRBV27
TGTGCCAGCCGCGTCGGGACTCATAACACTGAAGCTTTCTTT
CASRVGTHNTEAFF
>TRBD1|-|TRBJ1-1|TRBV13
TGTGCCAGCAGCTTAGAGTACACAGGGGGCCTGAACACTGAAGCTTTCTTT
CASSLEYTGGLNTEAFF
>-|-|TRBJ2-7|TRBV14
TGTGCCAGCAGCCCTTCGGGGTACGAGCAGTACTTC
CASSPSGYEQYF
>TRBD1|few|TRBJ2-4|TRBV28
TGTGCCAGCAGTTCCTACAGGGGGTTAGCCAAAAACATTCAGTACTTC
CASSSYRGLAKNIQYF